Following are 13 T cell receptor beta chains from one sample sequenced in a study of regulatory T cells in long-lasting Graves disease. The time point: newly diagnosed GD, antithyroid drugs for less than 3 months. Following extraction of RNA from PBMCs, that RNA was used to make the TCR library. Both iRepertoire HTBI primers and Arm-PCR of CDR3 regions were used to build the TCR beta libraries. TCRdb re-called the multiplex PCR reads through MiXCR, storing one row per CDR3 protein. Of about 540,000 distinct CDR3 sequences listed, roughly 14% are singletons. These sequences were also reported in another study, on T cells in Graves' hyperthyroidism and ophthalmopathy.

The source was peripheral blood mononuclear cells (PBMCs), collected at new diagnosis, from a patient treated with antithyroid drugs. The origin of the receptors is a man aged 30-40 years with Graves disease.

The V gene is TRBV9, the J gene TRBJ2-5; 11 nucleotides line up with TRBD2. The CDR3 runs to 15 residues. Germline V gives CDR1 SGDLS, CDR2 YYNGEE. After removal of 3 bases from V and 5 bases from J, the junction contained 6 bases not matched to a gene. The CDR3 DNA is TGTGCCAGCAGCGGTACTAGCGGGAGTATTGAGACCCAGTACTTC. Protein product: CASSGTSGSIETQYF.

The chain is built from TRBV25-1 and TRBJ1-2; 7 bases line up with TRBD1. The CDR3 is 14 amino acids. The V gene's germline CDR1 is MGHDK and CDR2 SYGVNS. J was trimmed by 1 base and V by 6 bases; bases with no gene match: 5. The DNA for the CDR3 is TGTGCCAGCAGGGGGACAGACTTTAACTATGGCTACACCTTC. Protein product: CASRGTDFNYGYTF.

The V gene is TRBV18, the J gene TRBJ1-3; tentatively, D is TRBD1 (6 bases). The CDR3 runs to 17 residues. V gave up 6 bases and J gave up 0 bases, with 18 bases separating them. CDR1 KGHSH and CDR2 LQKENI come from the germline V gene. This chain's CDR3 is CASSPGAGHISGNTIYF. The CDR3 bases are TGTGCCAGCTCCCCTGGAGCGGGACATATCTCTGGAAACACCATATATTTT.

The CDR3, as DNA: TGCGCCAGCAGCCCGGACGTTGGGACTAGCGGGAGGGCGCCGTTCTTC. Its protein is CASSPDVGTSGRAPFF. The V call is TRBV5-1, the J call TRBJ2-1, with 16 bases lining up with TRBD2. Germline V gene data show CDR1 as SGHRS and CDR2 as YFSETQ. V shed 4 bases, J shed 15 bases, and the junction held 13 bases outside the gene matches. There are 16 residues in the CDR3.

This clonotype was detected many times. This chain joins TRBV6-5 and TRBJ2-7, with D possibly matching TRBD2 (6 bases). The germline V gene encodes CDR1 MNHEY and CDR2 SVGAGI. The CDR3 has 15 amino acids. Trimming left V 0 bases short and J 0 bases short, with 9 bases between. CDR3 sequence reads: CASSYSPGGSYEQYF. The DNA of the CDR3 is TGTGCCAGCAGTTACTCGCCCGGGGGCTCCTACGAGCAGTACTTC.

This clonotype was recorded many times. The V call is TRBV20-1, the J call TRBJ2-1; possibly TRBD1 or TRBD2 for D (5 bases each). This CDR3 spans 15 amino acids. Germline V gene data show CDR1 as DFQATT and CDR2 as SNEGSKA (reference sequence). V dropped 7 bases and J dropped 0 bases, with 16 bases sitting between them. CDR3 protein: CSVPTTQGSYNEQFF. CDR3 DNA sequence: TGCAGTGTCCCGACTACCCAGGGCTCCTACAATGAGCAGTTCTTC.

This chain links TRBV20-1 with TRBJ2-5; tentatively, D is TRBD1 (5 bases). The CDR3 is 14 amino acids. CDR1 is DFQATT and CDR2 is SNEGSKA in the germline V gene (reference sequence). Trimming removed 4 bases from V and 5 bases from J, with 17 bases in between. CDR3 loop: CSANGARVEETQYF. CDR3 nucleotide sequence: TGCAGTGCTAATGGGGCCAGAGTTGAGGAGACCCAGTACTTC.

This clonotype was recorded many times. The rearrangement joins TRBV20-1 to TRBJ2-7; no clear D gene. Trimming removed 5 bases at V and 7 bases at J, with 15 bases between. The length of the CDR3 is 12 residues. Germline CDR1 is DFQATT and CDR2 is SNEGSKA (reference sequence). The CDR3 loop reads CSAPSGAREQYF. CDR3 DNA: TGCAGTGCTCCTTCGGGCGCTCGGGAGCAGTACTTC.

This clonotype showed up many times. As DNA, the CDR3 is TGTGCCAGCAGCTTAGGGACTAGCGATTACAATGAGCAGTTCTTC. Translation: CASSLGTSDYNEQFF. The gene calls are TRBV11-3 and TRBJ2-1; 9 bases match TRBD2. The CDR3 is 15 residues long. V was clipped by 1 base and J by 4 bases; unmatched bases: 2. Germline-derived CDR1 and CDR2 are SGHNT and YENEEA.

This clonotype showed up many times. The CDR3 here is CASSLSRLAETDTQYF. The CDR3 region has the DNA TGTGCCAGCAGCTTATCCCGACTAGCGGAAACAGATACGCAGTATTTT. The chain links TRBV7-2 to TRBJ2-3; 9 positions agree with TRBD2. CDR1 is SGHTA, CDR2 FQGNSA, per germline. The CDR3 has 16 residues. V lost 2 bases to trimming and J lost 3 bases; unmatched junction nucleotides: 6.

This clonotype has just a few counts. The chain carries TRBV20-1 and TRBJ2-6; D remains unclear. The CDR3 runs to 15 residues. The V end was cut by 3 bases, the J end by 0 bases, with 9 bases between. The germline V gene has CDR1 DFQATT and CDR2 SNEGSKA (reference sequence). CDR3 sequence: CSASLGISGANVLTF. CDR3 coding DNA: TGCAGTGCTAGTTTAGGGATCTCTGGGGCCAACGTCCTGACTTTC.

This clonotype was seen ten or more times. V usage is TRBV5-1 and J usage is TRBJ2-3; a possible D gene is TRBD2 (5 bases). This CDR3 has 14 amino acids. Per germline, CDR1 SGHRS and CDR2 YFSETQ. Trimming removed 2 bases at V and 0 bases at J, with 7 bases between. Here the CDR3 DNA reads TGCGCCAGCAGCTTCGAGCGGAGCACAGATACGCAGTATTTT. This sequence encodes CASSFERSTDTQYF.

This clonotype showed up just a few times. The V call is TRBV15, the J call TRBJ2-3, with D hard to call. Trimming cost V 0 bases and J 4 bases, with 14 bases left between them. Germline V gives CDR1 LNHNV, CDR2 YYDKDF (reference sequence). This CDR3 comprises 16 residues. The CDR3 bases are TGTGCCACCAGCAGAGATGCTATCCCGGGTTCAGATACGCAGTATTTT. It specifies CATSRDAIPGSDTQYF.